Presented here are 22 T cell receptor beta chains from one specimen sequenced in a study of identical twins (TCRdb year 2016). Library prep was done by 5' RACE. Sequencer: Illumina HiSeq 2000. The public reads were reprocessed in TCRdb via fastp at Q25 and MiXCR, keeping in-frame beta chains. Each CDR3 protein gets just one entry, which takes the most common genes and DNA from the rows behind it. The sample records around 670,000 distinct CDR3 sequences, 6.1% of which are singletons. The top ten constitute around 1.7% of the sample. Specimen: naive T cells sorted from blood. The intended sense of this specimen's cell subset or site label: cells isolated with a human naive T-cell isolation kit. These receptors all come from a man between 18 and 35 years old in good health.

V usage is TRBV10-3 and J usage is TRBJ2-7, with 7 bases matching TRBD2. CDR1 is ENHRY and CDR2 is SYGVKD in the germline V gene. The CDR3 has 15 residues. Losses at the gene ends were 10 bases for V and 1 base for J; bases not matched to a gene: 13. Here the CDR3 reads CATGDGGSYSYEQYF. CDR3 DNA: TGTGCCACCGGGGACGGCGGGAGTTATTCCTACGAGCAGTACTTC.

The rearrangement uses TRBV29-1 and TRBJ2-1; D is ambiguous. Germline V CDR1 and CDR2: SQVTM, ANQGSEA. Between the trimmed V and J ends, which lost 2 bases and 0 bases, there was a span of 14 bases. The CDR3 contains 16 residues. CDR3 amino acids: CSVEFPQSISYNEQFF. Written as DNA, the CDR3 is TGCAGCGTTGAATTTCCCCAATCAATCTCCTACAATGAGCAGTTCTTC.

This clonotype was counted many times. The chain carries TRBV6-1 and TRBJ1-4; 8 bases map to TRBD1. In germline, CDR1 is MNHNS, CDR2 SASEGT. J lost 7 bases, V lost 6 bases, and 10 bases had no gene match. This CDR3 has 15 residues. DNA for the CDR3: TGTGCCAGCAGGCTGCTGCAGGGGGCTGGTGAAAAACTGTTTTTT. Its translation is CASRLLQGAGEKLFF.

The gene calls are TRBV7-7 and TRBJ2-6, with D perhaps TRBD2 (6 bases). Germline lookup yields CDR1 SSHAT and CDR2 FNYEAQ (reference sequence). V lost 5 bases and J 4 bases, leaving 12 bases between the germline ends. This CDR3 spans 15 amino acids. The CDR3 DNA reads as TGTGCCAGCAGCCAAGGACTAACCGGGGCCAACGTCCTGACTTTC. Translated, it gives CASSQGLTGANVLTF.

At least ten counts were recorded for this clonotype. V is TRBV12-3 or TRBV12-4 and J is TRBJ1-5; 7 bases are a match to TRBD1. V gave up 1 base and J gave up 7 bases; unmatched junction bases: 7. The CDR3 extends over 15 amino acids. The CDR3 region is CASSLGVRGNQPQHF. CDR3 DNA sequence: TGTGCCAGCAGTTTAGGGGTCAGGGGGAACCAGCCCCAGCATTTT.

This chain joins TRBV27 and TRBJ2-7; 9 nucleotides align to TRBD2. The CDR3 loop spans 16 amino acids. J lost 4 bases, V lost 10 bases, and 17 bases had no gene match. Germline CDR1 is MNHEY and CDR2 is SMNVEV (reference sequence). The CDR3 reads CATSRKGRAGGYEQYV. The DNA of the CDR3 is TGTGCCACCAGCAGAAAAGGGAGAGCGGGGGGTTACGAGCAGTACGTC.

This clonotype was counted only a few times. The chain carries TRBV10-3 and TRBJ2-2, with 13 nucleotides matching TRBD2. This CDR3 contains 16 residues. Germline CDR1 reads ENHRY; CDR2 reads SYGVKD. Trimming removed 6 bases from V and 4 bases from J; junction bases left unmatched: 5. CDR3 bases: TGTGCCATCAGAAATCGACTAGCGGGAGGCACCGGGGAGCTGTTTTTT. This translates into CAIRNRLAGGTGELFF.

The V gene is TRBV28, the J gene TRBJ2-7, with D maybe TRBD2 (6 bases). Germline CDR1 MDHEN, CDR2 SYDVKM. Trimming shortened V by 2 bases and J by 5 bases, and 10 bases separated the two germline ends. This CDR3 region has 13 residues. CDR3 loop: CASSLGGYDEQYF. In nucleotides, the CDR3 is TGTGCCAGCAGTTTAGGGGGGTACGACGAGCAGTACTTC. Filled out from reference TRBV28 and TRBJ2-7, the complete variable domain reads DVKVTQSSRYLVKRTGEKVFLECVQDMDHENMFWYRQDPGLGLRLIYFSYDVKMKEKGDIPEGYSVSREKKERFSLILESASTNQTSMYLCASSLGGYDEQYFGPGTRLTVT.

V and J are TRBV18 and TRBJ1-1, with D possibly TRBD1 on 5 matching bases. Germline loops: CDR1 KGHSH, CDR2 LQKENI. V lost 6 bases and J 5 bases, leaving 19 bases between the germline ends. This CDR3 region has 15 residues. CDR3 sequence reads: CASSHGTPFETEAFF. CDR3 coding DNA: TGTGCCAGCTCCCACGGGACTCCGTTTGAGACTGAAGCTTTCTTT.

This clonotype has at least ten counts. V is TRBV27 and J is TRBJ2-3; D may be TRBD1 (5 bases). This CDR3 spans 16 amino acids. V lost 1 base, J lost 3 bases, and 14 bases lay in between. CDR1 is MNHEY and CDR2 is SMNVEV in the germline V gene (reference sequence). CDR3 sequence reads: CASSLFSRVGTDTQYF. CDR3 DNA: TGTGCCAGCAGTTTATTCTCCAGGGTGGGTACAGATACGCAGTATTTT.

The V and J genes are TRBV18 and TRBJ2-1; 9 nucleotides line up with TRBD2. Germline values: CDR1 KGHSH, CDR2 LQKENI. V trimming: 2 bases; J trimming: 6 bases; junction bases outside the gene matches: 8. This CDR3 has 16 amino acids. CDR3 DNA sequence: TGTGCCAGCTCACCAATGGGCGCGGGAGGGGGCAATGAGCAGTTCTTC. It is translated as CASSPMGAGGGNEQFF. The whole variable domain, filled in from reference TRBV18 and TRBJ2-1, reads NAGVMQNPRHLVRRRGQEARLRCSPMKGHSHVYWYRQLPEEGLKFMVYLQKENIIDESGMPKERFSAEFPKEGPSILRIQQVVRGDSAAYFCASSPMGAGGGNEQFFGPGTRLTVL.

This clonotype came up many times. The chain has TRBV27 and TRBJ1-1; tentative D call: TRBD1 (6 bases). Trimming took off 4 bases at V and 4 bases at J, with 19 bases between the two ends. Germline V gives CDR1 MNHEY, CDR2 SMNVEV (reference sequence). The CDR3 consists of 16 residues. The DNA for the CDR3 is TGTGCCAGCAGTTGGGGCCCGGGGGGCACCGGCACTGAAGCTTTCTTT. This codes for CASSWGPGGTGTEAFF.

At least ten counts were recorded for this clonotype. This sequence joins TRBV24-1 and TRBJ2-3, with 7 bases matching TRBD2. This CDR3 is built from 15 residues. The junction had 6 bases not matched to a gene; V was cut back by 6 bases and J by 1 base. In germline, CDR1 is KGHDR, CDR2 SFDVKD. The CDR3 here is CATSQGGSGTDTQYF. CDR3 DNA: TGTGCCACCAGTCAGGGCGGGAGCGGCACAGATACGCAGTATTTT.

This clonotype was seen ten or more times. The V and J genes are TRBV5-1 and TRBJ2-3; 7 positions match TRBD1. V trimming: 4 bases; J trimming: 2 bases; junction bases outside the gene matches: 1. Germline-derived CDR1 and CDR2 are SGHRS and YFSETQ. The CDR3 has 13 residues. The DNA of the CDR3 is TGCGCCAGCAGCGACAGGGCCACAGATACGCAGTATTTT. Residues: CASSDRATDTQYF.

This clonotype was detected ten times or more. Relative to the germline gene, one junction end is altered; a read error may explain this. The chain recombines TRBV5-5 with TRBJ1-2; D perhaps matches TRBD1 (5 bases). The V gene's germline CDR1 is SGHKS and CDR2 YYEKEE (reference sequence). The CDR3 consists of 13 residues. CDR3 sequence reads: CASSLLQDYGYTF. CDR3 bases: TGTGCCAGCAGCTTATTACAGGACTACGGCTACACCTTC.

Many counts were recorded for this clonotype. The chain links TRBV28 to TRBJ2-1; D unresolved. Germline V gene data show CDR1 as MDHEN and CDR2 as SYDVKM. This CDR3 region has 15 residues. V lost 4 bases to trimming and J lost 7 bases, with 17 bases between them. This CDR3 reads CASSYGSSPTNEQFF. CDR3 nucleotides: TGTGCCAGCAGTTATGGGTCTTCCCCCACTAATGAGCAGTTCTTC.

This clonotype has at least ten counts. The chain recombines TRBV12-3 or TRBV12-4 with TRBJ2-1; tentatively, D is TRBD1 or TRBD2 (5 bases each). The CDR3 contains 16 residues. Trimming shortened V by 2 bases and J by 4 bases, and 15 bases separated the two germline ends. CDR3 nucleotide sequence: TGTGCCAGCAGTTTATCTATCGGGACCACATACAATGAGCAGTTCTTC. Translation gives CASSLSIGTTYNEQFF.

This clonotype was detected a few times. The chain employs TRBV7-9 and TRBJ2-5, with D perhaps TRBD2 (6 bases). Trimming shortened V by 5 bases and J by 9 bases, and 19 bases separated the two germline ends. CDR1 and CDR2 (germline): SEHNR, FQNEAQ (reference sequence). This CDR3 has 14 residues. This chain's CDR3 is CASSPGGATGAQYF. The DNA for the CDR3 is TGTGCCAGCAGCCCTGGTGGAGCCACGGGGGCCCAGTACTTC.

Ten or more counts support this clonotype. The rearrangement links TRBV5-1 to TRBJ2-1; the match to TRBD2 covers 7 bases. The CDR3 is made up of 16 amino acids. Germline CDR1 reads SGHRS; CDR2 reads YFSETQ. The J segment lost 2 bases and the V segment lost 3 bases, leaving 8 bases of the junction unmatched. DNA of the CDR3: TGCGCCAGCAGCTCGTGGGGGAGGGAGACCTACAATGAGCAGTTCTTC. This translates into CASSSWGRETYNEQFF.

This clonotype appeared many times. CDR3 amino acids: CATSDRTGSTTQYF. CDR3 coding DNA: TGTGCCACCAGTGATAGAACAGGATCAACGACCCAGTACTTC. The rearrangement links TRBV24-1 to TRBJ2-5; tentatively, D is TRBD1 (5 bases). This CDR3 has 14 residues. Germline V gene lookup returns CDR1 KGHDR and CDR2 SFDVKD. Trimming took 3 bases from V and 7 from J, leaving 14 bases between them.

This clonotype was counted many times. The chain combines TRBV28 with TRBJ2-7; D possibly matches TRBD1 or TRBD2 (5 bases each). The CDR3 consists of 15 residues. Germline V lookup: CDR1 MDHEN, CDR2 SYDVKM. Trimming took 6 bases from V and 1 from J, leaving 16 bases between them. The CDR3 loop is CASSQTGAKSYEQYF. The CDR3 coding sequence is TGTGCCAGCAGCCAAACCGGGGCAAAATCCTACGAGCAGTACTTC. The full variable domain, rest sourced from reference TRBV28 and TRBJ2-7, is DVKVTQSSRYLVKRTGEKVFLECVQDMDHENMFWYRQDPGLGLRLIYFSYDVKMKEKGDIPEGYSVSREKKERFSLILESASTNQTSMYLCASSQTGAKSYEQYFGPGTRLTVT.

This clonotype was detected ten times or more. The chain joins TRBV12-3 or TRBV12-4 to TRBJ2-6; D is unclear. V was clipped by 6 bases and J by 5 bases, with 2 bases between them. The CDR3 length is 11 residues. The CDR3 loop reads CASRRANVLTF. The CDR3 nucleotides read TGTGCCAGCAGGCGGGCCAACGTCCTGACTTTC.